Below are 28 T cell receptor beta chains sequenced from a single sample in a study of STAT3 mutations in large granular lymphocyte leukemia. Study-wide findings and caveats: Every T-cell large granular lymphocyte leukemia patient had at least one immunodominant TCR beta clonotype.

Generated by immunoSEQ multiplex PCR, the TCRdb table keeps only in-frame clones and is missing some. The data contain several thousand clones, roughly 49% of them singletons. No antigen has been assigned to these receptors. The sequencing input was peripheral blood mononuclear cells. The receptors originated from a man in his sixties with T-cell large granular lymphocyte leukemia. Some clones in this sample may be carry-over from other donors' samples.

In this sample, this clone turned up a few times. The V call is TRBV28, the J call TRBJ1-5; 9 bases match TRBD1. This CDR3 comprises 14 residues. Germline CDR1 reads MDHEN; CDR2 reads SYDVKM. With 6 bases clipped from V and 2 bases from J, the junction kept 2 bases outside the gene matches. The DNA for the CDR3 is TGTGCCAGCAGCAGGGACAGGGGCAATCAGCCCCAGCATTTT. It encodes CASSRDRGNQPQHF.

The J gene is TRBJ1-6, the V gene TRBV7-6; D gene unclear. The CDR3 covers 13 residues. V gave up 0 bases and J gave up 10 bases, with 7 bases separating them. Germline CDR1 is SGHVS and CDR2 is FNYEAQ. In nucleotides, the CDR3 is TGTGCCAGCAGCTTAGCCGCGGGGTCACCCCTCCACTTT. It encodes CASSLAAGSPLHF.

This chain uses TRBV7-9 with TRBJ1-2; maybe TRBD1 (5 bases). This CDR3 comprises 14 residues. In germline, CDR1 is SEHNR, CDR2 FQNEAQ (reference sequence). V was clipped by 5 bases and J by 4 bases, with 14 bases between them. CDR3 sequence reads: CASSQAWGSYGYTF. CDR3 coding DNA: TGTGCCAGCAGCCAGGCGTGGGGCAGCTATGGCTACACCTTC. Based on the CDR3 plus reference TRBV7-9 and TRBJ1-2, the full variable domain is DTGVSQNPRHKITKRGQNVTFRCDPISEHNRLYWYRQTLGQGPEFLTYFQNEAQLEKSRLLSDRFSAERPKGSFSTLEIQRTEQGDSAMYLCASSQAWGSYGYTFGSGTRLTVV.

By share, this clone ranks as medium-sized (0.01 to 0.1%). The J gene is TRBJ2-7, the V gene TRBV6-1, with TRBD1 identical over 11 bases. This CDR3 region has 15 residues. The V gene end was trimmed by 4 bases and the J gene end by 5 bases; junction bases not matched to a gene: 7. Germline loops: CDR1 MNHNS, CDR2 SASEGT. CDR3 in DNA: TGTGCCAGCAGTGTCCAGGTGGGACAGGGGGACGAGCAGTACGTC. It yields the protein CASSVQVGQGDEQYV.

V and J are TRBV5-4 and TRBJ2-5; TRBD1 matches at 8 bases. This CDR3 region has 15 residues. Germline V CDR1 and CDR2: SGHNT, YYREEE (reference sequence). The junction had 7 bases not matched to a gene; V was cut back by 2 bases and J by 4 bases. In nucleotides, the CDR3 is TGTGCCAGCAGCTTAGACCCAGGGGGCGCAGAGACCCAGTACTTC. Encoded protein: CASSLDPGGAETQYF.

This clone was seen a single time. CDR3 residues: CASSPAPGREQYF. Here the CDR3 DNA reads TGTGCCAGCAGCCCAGCCCCGGGCCGCGAGCAGTACTTC. The chain employs TRBV11-2 and TRBJ2-7, with no clear D. V was trimmed by 5 bases and J by 6 bases, leaving 14 bases between them. The CDR3 has 13 amino acids. Germline CDR1 reads SGHAT; CDR2 reads FQNNGV.

The J gene is TRBJ1-6, the V gene TRBV5-8, with D tentatively TRBD1 (5 bases). V was clipped by 4 bases and J by 11 bases, with 16 bases between them. Germline V lookup: CDR1 SGHTS, CDR2 YDEGEE. This CDR3 contains 14 residues. CDR3 sequence (DNA): TGTGCCAGCAGCCGTCGGTGGGGGGGGACACCCCTCCACTTT. Encoded protein: CASSRRWGGTPLHF.

The rearrangement uses TRBV5-1 and TRBJ2-3, with 7 bases identical to TRBD1. Germline V gene sequence: CDR1 SGHRS, CDR2 YFSETQ. The V segment lost 0 bases and the J segment 5 bases; nucleotides outside the gene matches: 3. The CDR3 loop spans 14 amino acids. CDR3 protein: CASSLAGGEDTQYF. In nucleotides, the CDR3 is TGCGCCAGCAGCTTGGCAGGGGGAGAAGATACGCAGTATTTT.

The J gene is TRBJ1-5, the V gene TRBV7-9; no firm D call. CDR1 SEHNR and CDR2 FQNEAQ come from the germline V gene (reference sequence). The CDR3 contains 12 residues. The ends were cut back, 2 bases at V and 5 bases at J, with 4 bases in the middle. DNA of the CDR3: TGTGCCAGCAGCTTACAGGATCAGCCCCAGCATTTT. It translates to CASSLQDQPQHF.

The CDR3 bases are TGCGCCAGCAGCTTGGACGGGGCCGAGCAGTACTTC. This codes for CASSLDGAEQYF. The genes are TRBV5-1 and TRBJ2-7; D may match TRBD1 or TRBD2 (5 bases each). Between the trimmed V and J ends, which lost 0 bases and 6 bases, there was a span of 7 bases. This CDR3 comprises 12 residues. CDR1 and CDR2 (germline): SGHRS, YFSETQ.

This clone showed up just a few times. The chain carries TRBV5-1 and TRBJ1-2; 7 bases agree with TRBD1. Germline lookup yields CDR1 SGHRS and CDR2 YFSETQ. J gave up 7 bases and V 4 bases, and 4 bases lay outside the gene matches. This CDR3 is built from 12 residues. The chain's CDR3 is CASSTDRAGYTF. Written as DNA, the CDR3 is TGCGCCAGCAGCACCGACAGGGCTGGCTACACCTTC.

The sample holds one count of this clone. The CDR3 sequence: CAWSGGRSSYNEQFF. CDR3 in DNA: TGTGCCTGGAGTGGGGGCCGGAGCTCCTACAATGAGCAGTTCTTC. The rearrangement joins TRBV30 to TRBJ2-1; possible D gene TRBD1, 5 bases. With 1 base removed from V and 0 bases from J, the gap between germline ends came to 10 bases. The CDR3 is 15 residues long. The germline V gene has CDR1 GTSNPN and CDR2 SVGIG (reference sequence).

This chain uses TRBV6-5 with TRBJ1-3; no firm D call. The germline V gene has CDR1 MNHEY and CDR2 SVGAGI. This CDR3 contains 13 residues. Trimming took 10 bases from V and 4 from J, leaving 14 bases between them. CDR3 nucleotides: TGTGCCACCGAAGGAACAAACGGAAACACCATATATTTT. This encodes CATEGTNGNTIYF.

The V and J genes are TRBV4-1 and TRBJ2-5; D remains ambiguous. The CDR3 sequence is 13 residues long. Germline-derived CDR1 and CDR2 are MGHRA and YSYEKL. V lost 6 bases, J lost 1 base, and 9 bases lay in between. The CDR3 region has the DNA TGCGCCAGCAGTTGGATGGTCCAAGAGACCCAGTACTTC. The encoded protein is CASSWMVQETQYF.

The V gene is TRBV29-1, the J gene TRBJ1-2; D not certain. Deletions cut 3 bases from V and 5 bases from J, with 4 bases between. The germline CDR1 and CDR2 sequences are SQVTM and ANQGSEA. The CDR3 has 10 residues. The CDR3 DNA is TGCAGCGTTGACAATTATGGCTACACCTTC. Amino acids: CSVDNYGYTF.

By share, this clone ranks as medium-sized. The chain carries TRBV30 and TRBJ1-2; D may be TRBD1 (5 bases). Germline CDR1 is GTSNPN and CDR2 is SVGIG (reference sequence). This CDR3 region has 14 residues. Between the trimmed V and J ends, which lost 3 bases and 1 base, there was a span of 12 bases. In DNA form, the CDR3 reads TGTGCCTGGAGAACCTCCCAGGGTAACTATGGCTACACCTTC. This sequence encodes CAWRTSQGNYGYTF.

The chain uses TRBV18 and TRBJ1-4; D not certain. Looked up from germline, CDR1 is KGHSH and CDR2 is LQKENI. The CDR3 sequence is 14 residues long. Between the trimmed V and J ends, which lost 3 bases and 0 bases, there was a span of 5 bases. Here the CDR3 reads CASSPGATNEKLFF. CDR3 DNA sequence: TGTGCCAGCTCACCTGGGGCAACTAATGAAAAACTGTTTTTT.

The J gene is TRBJ2-3, the V gene TRBV5-4, with 12 bases matching TRBD2. Germline V gives CDR1 SGHNT, CDR2 YYREEE (reference sequence). This CDR3 contains 19 residues. J lost 2 bases, V lost 4 bases, and 14 bases had no gene match. The chain's CDR3 is CASSPSGSLAGGATDTQYF. The CDR3, as DNA: TGTGCCAGCAGCCCGAGCGGATCACTAGCGGGAGGCGCCACAGATACGCAGTATTTT.

V gene TRBV30 combines with J gene TRBJ1-6; D unresolved. V lost 5 bases and J 7 bases, leaving 9 bases between the germline ends. This CDR3 spans 12 amino acids. The germline V gene encodes CDR1 GTSNPN and CDR2 SVGIG (reference sequence). The CDR3 region is CAWGPGNSPLHF. The CDR3 DNA follows: TGTGCCTGGGGGCCCGGGAATTCACCCCTCCACTTT. Together with reference TRBV30 and TRBJ1-6, the CDR3 gives the full variable domain: SQTIHQWPATLVQPVGSPLSLECTVEGTSNPNLYWYRQAAGRGLQLLFYSVGIGQISSEVPQNLSASRPQDRQFILSSKKLLLSDSGFYLCAWGPGNSPLHFGNGTRLTVT.

This clone was detected a few times. V is TRBV6-6 and J is TRBJ2-7, with D uncertain. CDR3 length: 15 amino acids. The V gene lost 2 bases and the J gene lost 3 bases, with 14 bases spanning the gap. CDR1 is MNHNY and CDR2 is SVGAGI in the germline V gene (reference sequence). In DNA, the CDR3 is TGTGCCAGCAGTTACGGAGATGTTATCGACTACGAGCAGTACTTC. Protein sequence: CASSYGDVIDYEQYF.

There are a few counts of this clone. This rearrangement joins TRBV5-1 to TRBJ2-3; D gene uncertain. Between the trimmed V and J ends, which lost 0 bases and 5 bases, there was a span of 4 bases. The CDR3 is 12 residues long. Germline CDR1 SGHRS, CDR2 YFSETQ. The DNA for the CDR3 is TGCGCCAGCAGCTTGGAAGTAGATACGCAGTATTTT. This sequence encodes CASSLEVDTQYF.

This clone showed up just a few times. This chain uses TRBV5-4 with TRBJ2-6; D unclear. Per germline, CDR1 SGHNT and CDR2 YYREEE (reference sequence). This CDR3 has 13 amino acids. Trimming shortened V by 10 bases and J by 0 bases, and 8 bases separated the two germline ends. The CDR3 region is CAAGVSGANVLTF. The CDR3 region has the DNA TGTGCCGCAGGAGTCTCTGGGGCCAACGTCCTGACTTTC. The full variable domain, with the rest looked up from reference TRBV5-4 and TRBJ2-6, is ETGVTQSPTHLIKTRGQQVTLRCSSQSGHNTVSWYQQALGQGPQFIFQYYREEENGRGNFPPRFSGLQFPNYSSELNVNALELDDSALYLCAAGVSGANVLTFGAGSRLTVL.

The chain employs TRBV5-1 and TRBJ1-3; no clear D. Germline V CDR1 and CDR2: SGHRS, YFSETQ. This CDR3 is 17 amino acids long. V was cut by 0 bases and J by 0 bases, with 13 bases left in between. Written as DNA, the CDR3 is TGCGCCAGCAGCTTGGGGGGTGGGGTCTCCTCTGGAAACACCATATATTTT. This codes for CASSLGGGVSSGNTIYF.

This clone was counted between two and nine times. The J gene is TRBJ2-5, the V gene TRBV5-1; no firm D call. The ends were cut back, 0 bases at V and 1 base at J, with 4 bases in the middle. CDR1 is SGHRS, CDR2 YFSETQ, per germline. This CDR3 is 13 amino acids long. The CDR3 DNA follows: TGCGCCAGCAGCTTGGACCTCCAAGAGACCCAGTACTTC. Translating gives CASSLDLQETQYF.

This clone was found a few times. The J gene is TRBJ1-5, the V gene TRBV7-2; no clear D gene. The CDR3 spans 13 residues. V shed 5 bases and J shed 6 bases, with 11 bases lying between them. Germline V gene lookup returns CDR1 SGHTA and CDR2 FQGNSA. CDR3 in amino acids: CASSPRVSQPQHF. The DNA for the CDR3 is TGTGCCAGCAGCCCACGGGTCTCTCAGCCCCAGCATTTT.

V is TRBV6-5 and J is TRBJ2-1; the D is unclear. The germline gives CDR1 MNHEY, CDR2 SVGAGI. The length of the CDR3 is 12 residues. V lost 4 bases, J lost 6 bases, and 7 bases lay in between. Here the CDR3 reads CASSSDINEQFF. DNA of the CDR3: TGTGCCAGCAGTTCCGACATCAATGAGCAGTTCTTC.

V is TRBV6-1 and J is TRBJ2-3; 7 bases map to TRBD1. Per the germline V gene, CDR1 is MNHNS and CDR2 is SASEGT. After removal of 1 base from V and 5 bases from J, the junction contained 0 bases not matched to a gene. The CDR3 runs to 13 residues. CDR3 sequence: CASSEGQGDTQYF. In DNA, the CDR3 is TGTGCCAGCAGTGAAGGACAGGGAGATACGCAGTATTTT.

CDR3 nucleotide sequence: TGTGCCTGGACTACAGTGGGATTGTCACCCCTCCACTTT. This sequence encodes CAWTTVGLSPLHF. The chain employs TRBV30 and TRBJ1-6; D is unclear. Deletions cut 4 bases from V and 10 bases from J, with 14 bases between. The CDR3 consists of 13 residues. CDR1 GTSNPN and CDR2 SVGIG come from the germline V gene (reference sequence).